This T cell receptor (beta chain) comes out of a study of T cell repertoires in ileal Crohn's disease. Overall study results and limits: Sorted CD8 T cells held more high-frequency clones than CD4. Active smokers at surgery had more clonal expansions than non-smokers.

The V gene's germline CDR1 is SGHTA and CDR2 FQGNSA. This CDR3 spans 15 amino acids. V was cut by 1 base and J by 4 bases, with 13 bases left in between. This clone was observed once. Its matching antigen is unknown. TCRdb's copy holds only in-frame clones and misses some; the assay was immunoSEQ multiplex PCR. This sample has some 27,000 clones; around 77% occur once, and the top ten carry around 20%. The origin of this receptor is an adult with Crohn's disease. Sequences were obtained from ileal tissue. This chain uses TRBV7-2 with TRBJ1-2; D unresolved. This CDR3 reads CASSLGLQVGYGYTF. CDR3 bases: TGTGCCAGCAGCTTAGGTCTGCAGGTGGGCTATGGCTACACCTTC.